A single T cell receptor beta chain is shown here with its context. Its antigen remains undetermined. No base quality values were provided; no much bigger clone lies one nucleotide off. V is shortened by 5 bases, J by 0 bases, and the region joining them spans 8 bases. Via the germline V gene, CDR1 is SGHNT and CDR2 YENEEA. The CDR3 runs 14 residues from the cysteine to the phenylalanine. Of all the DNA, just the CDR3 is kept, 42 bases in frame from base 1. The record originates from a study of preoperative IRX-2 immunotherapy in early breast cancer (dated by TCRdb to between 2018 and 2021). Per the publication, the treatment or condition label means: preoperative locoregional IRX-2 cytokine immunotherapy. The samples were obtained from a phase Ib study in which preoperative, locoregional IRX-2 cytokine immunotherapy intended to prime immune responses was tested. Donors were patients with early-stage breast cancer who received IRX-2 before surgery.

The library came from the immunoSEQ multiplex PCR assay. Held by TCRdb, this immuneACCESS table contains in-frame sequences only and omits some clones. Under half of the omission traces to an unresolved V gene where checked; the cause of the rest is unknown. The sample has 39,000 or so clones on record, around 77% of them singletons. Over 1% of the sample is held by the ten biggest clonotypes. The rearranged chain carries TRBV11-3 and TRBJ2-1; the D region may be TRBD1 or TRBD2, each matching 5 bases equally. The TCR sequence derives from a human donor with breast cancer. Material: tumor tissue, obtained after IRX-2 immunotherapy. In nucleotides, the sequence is TGTGCCAGCAGCCCGGGGACCTCCTACAATGAGCAGTTCTTC. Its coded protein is CASSPGTSYNEQFF.